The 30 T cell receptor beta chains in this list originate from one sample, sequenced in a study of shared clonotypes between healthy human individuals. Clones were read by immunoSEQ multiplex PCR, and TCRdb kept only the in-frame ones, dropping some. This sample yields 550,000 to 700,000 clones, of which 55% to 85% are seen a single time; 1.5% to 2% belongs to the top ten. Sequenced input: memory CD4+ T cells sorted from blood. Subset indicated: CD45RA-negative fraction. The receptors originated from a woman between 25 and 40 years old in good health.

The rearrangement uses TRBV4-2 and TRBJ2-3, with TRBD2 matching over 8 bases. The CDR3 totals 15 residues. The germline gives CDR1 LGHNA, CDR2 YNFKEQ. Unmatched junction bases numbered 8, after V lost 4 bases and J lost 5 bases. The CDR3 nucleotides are TGTGCCAGCAGCCCTGGGACTAGAAAAGAAGATACGCAGTATTTT. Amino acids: CASSPGTRKEDTQYF.

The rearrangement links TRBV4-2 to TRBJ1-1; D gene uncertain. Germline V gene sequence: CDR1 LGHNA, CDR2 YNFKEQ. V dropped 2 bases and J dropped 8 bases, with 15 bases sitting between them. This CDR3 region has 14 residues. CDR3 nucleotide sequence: TGTGCCAGCAGCCAACCGGTGGGCTTCGTAGAAGCTTTCTTT. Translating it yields CASSQPVGFVEAFF.

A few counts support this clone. As DNA, the CDR3 is TGTGCCAGCAGGAGGGGGACGGGGACCCAGTACTTC. Its translation is CASRRGTGTQYF. This chain connects TRBV25-1 to TRBJ2-5, with D possibly being TRBD1 (6 bases). V was clipped by 6 bases and J by 7 bases, with 12 bases between them. CDR1 MGHDK and CDR2 SYGVNS come from the germline V gene. This CDR3 spans 12 amino acids.

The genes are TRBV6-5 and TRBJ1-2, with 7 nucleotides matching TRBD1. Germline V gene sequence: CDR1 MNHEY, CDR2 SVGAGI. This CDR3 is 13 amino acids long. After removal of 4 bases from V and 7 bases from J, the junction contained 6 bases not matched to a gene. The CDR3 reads CASSSTGVVGYTF. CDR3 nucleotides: TGTGCCAGCAGTTCAACAGGGGTGGTTGGCTACACCTTC.

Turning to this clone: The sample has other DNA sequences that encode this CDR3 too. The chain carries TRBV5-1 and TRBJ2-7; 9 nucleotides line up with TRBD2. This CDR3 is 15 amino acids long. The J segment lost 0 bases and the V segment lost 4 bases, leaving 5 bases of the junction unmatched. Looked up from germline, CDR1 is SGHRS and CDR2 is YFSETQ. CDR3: CASSTLAGSSYEQYF. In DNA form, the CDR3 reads TGCGCCAGCAGCACCCTAGCGGGAAGCTCCTACGAGCAGTACTTC.

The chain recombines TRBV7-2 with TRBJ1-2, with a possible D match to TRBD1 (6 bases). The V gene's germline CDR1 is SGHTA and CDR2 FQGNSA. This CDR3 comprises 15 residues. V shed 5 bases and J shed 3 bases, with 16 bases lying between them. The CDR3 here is CASSPLGGIDYGYTF. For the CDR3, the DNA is TGTGCCAGCAGCCCCCTAGGGGGGATTGACTATGGCTACACCTTC.

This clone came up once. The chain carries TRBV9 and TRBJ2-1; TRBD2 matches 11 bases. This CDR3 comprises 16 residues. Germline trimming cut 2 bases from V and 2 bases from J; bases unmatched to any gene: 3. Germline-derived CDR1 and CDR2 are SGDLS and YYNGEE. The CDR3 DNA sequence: TGTGCCAGCAGCGTGGGGACTAGCGGTGCCTACAATGAGCAGTTCTTC. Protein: CASSVGTSGAYNEQFF.

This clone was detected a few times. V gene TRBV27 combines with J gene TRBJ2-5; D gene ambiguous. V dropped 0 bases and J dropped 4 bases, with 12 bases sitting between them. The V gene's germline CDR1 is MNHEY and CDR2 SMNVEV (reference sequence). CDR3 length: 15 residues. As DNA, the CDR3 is TGTGCCAGCAGTTTATCGAATACGCTTATAGAGACCCAGTACTTC. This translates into CASSLSNTLIETQYF.

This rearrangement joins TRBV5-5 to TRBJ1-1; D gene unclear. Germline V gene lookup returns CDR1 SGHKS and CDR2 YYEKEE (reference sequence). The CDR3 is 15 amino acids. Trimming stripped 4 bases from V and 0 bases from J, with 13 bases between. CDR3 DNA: TGTGCCAGCAGCCCGCAGAGGGCGATGAACACTGAAGCTTTCTTT. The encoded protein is CASSPQRAMNTEAFF. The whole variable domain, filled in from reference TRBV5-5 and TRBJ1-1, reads DAGVTQSPTHLIKTRGQQVTLRCSPISGHKSVSWYQQVLGQGPQFIFQYYEKEERGRGNFPDRFSARQFPNYSSELNVNALLLGDSALYLCASSPQRAMNTEAFFGQGTRLTVV.

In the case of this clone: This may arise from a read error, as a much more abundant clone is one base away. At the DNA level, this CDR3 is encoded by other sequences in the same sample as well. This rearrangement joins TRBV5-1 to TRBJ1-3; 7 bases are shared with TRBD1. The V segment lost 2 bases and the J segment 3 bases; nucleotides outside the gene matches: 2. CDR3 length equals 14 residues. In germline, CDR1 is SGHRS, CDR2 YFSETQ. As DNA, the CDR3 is TGCGCCAGCAGCTTAGGGACAGATGGAAACACCATATATTTT. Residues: CASSLGTDGNTIYF.

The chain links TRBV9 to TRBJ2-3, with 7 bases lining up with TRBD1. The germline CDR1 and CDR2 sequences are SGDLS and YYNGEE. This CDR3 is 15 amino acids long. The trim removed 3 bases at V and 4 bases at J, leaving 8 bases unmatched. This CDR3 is CASSAGTVRADTQYF. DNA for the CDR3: TGTGCCAGCAGCGCCGGGACAGTGCGGGCAGATACGCAGTATTTT.

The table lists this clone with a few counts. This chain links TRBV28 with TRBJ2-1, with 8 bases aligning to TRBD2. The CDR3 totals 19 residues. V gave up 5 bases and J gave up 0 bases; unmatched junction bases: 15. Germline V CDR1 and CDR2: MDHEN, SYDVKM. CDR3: CASSLLPPFSGASYNEQFF. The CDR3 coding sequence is TGTGCCAGCAGTCTACTACCCCCTTTTAGCGGGGCCTCCTACAATGAGCAGTTCTTC.

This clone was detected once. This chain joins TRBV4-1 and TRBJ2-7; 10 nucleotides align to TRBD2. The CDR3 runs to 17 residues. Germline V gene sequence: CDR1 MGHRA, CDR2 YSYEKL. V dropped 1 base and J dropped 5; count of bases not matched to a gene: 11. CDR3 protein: CASSQALLAGAIDEQYF. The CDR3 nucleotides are TGCGCCAGCAGCCAAGCTCTTCTAGCGGGAGCAATCGACGAGCAGTACTTC.

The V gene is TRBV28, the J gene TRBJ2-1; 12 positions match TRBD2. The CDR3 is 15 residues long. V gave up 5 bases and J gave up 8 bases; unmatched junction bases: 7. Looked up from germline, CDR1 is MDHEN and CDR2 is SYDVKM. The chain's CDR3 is CASSATSGRHHEQFF. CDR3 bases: TGTGCCAGCAGTGCGACTAGCGGGAGACACCATGAGCAGTTCTTC.

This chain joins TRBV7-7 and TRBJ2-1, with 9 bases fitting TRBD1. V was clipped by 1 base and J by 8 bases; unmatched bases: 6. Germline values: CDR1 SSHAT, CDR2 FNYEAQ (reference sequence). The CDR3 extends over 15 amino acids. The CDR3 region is CASSLGGHRGHEQFF. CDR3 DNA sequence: TGTGCCAGCAGCTTAGGAGGGCACAGGGGGCATGAGCAGTTCTTC. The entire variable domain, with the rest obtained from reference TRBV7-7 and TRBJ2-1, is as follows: GAGVSQSPRYKVTKRGQDVTLRCDPISSHATLYWYQQALGQGPEFLTYFNYEAQPDKSGLPSDRFSAERPEGSISTLTIQRTEQRDSAMYRCASSLGGHRGHEQFFGPGTRLTVL.

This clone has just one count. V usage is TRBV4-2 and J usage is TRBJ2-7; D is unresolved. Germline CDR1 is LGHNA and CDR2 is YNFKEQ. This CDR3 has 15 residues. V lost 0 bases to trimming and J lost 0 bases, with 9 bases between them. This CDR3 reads CASSQDRGYSYEQYF. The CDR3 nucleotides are TGTGCCAGCAGCCAAGATCGAGGTTACTCCTACGAGCAGTACTTC.

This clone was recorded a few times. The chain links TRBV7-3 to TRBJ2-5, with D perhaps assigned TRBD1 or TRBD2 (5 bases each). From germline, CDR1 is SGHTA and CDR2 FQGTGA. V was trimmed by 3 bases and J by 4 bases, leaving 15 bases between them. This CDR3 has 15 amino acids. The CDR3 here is CASSFRDAGLETQYF. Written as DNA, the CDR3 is TGTGCCAGCAGCTTCCGGGACGCAGGATTAGAGACCCAGTACTTC.

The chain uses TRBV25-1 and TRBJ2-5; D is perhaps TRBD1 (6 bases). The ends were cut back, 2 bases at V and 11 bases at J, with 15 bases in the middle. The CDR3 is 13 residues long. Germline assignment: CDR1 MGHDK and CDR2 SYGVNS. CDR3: CASSEMTGGEQYF. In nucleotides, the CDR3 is TGTGCCAGCAGTGAAATGACAGGTGGTGAGCAGTACTTC.

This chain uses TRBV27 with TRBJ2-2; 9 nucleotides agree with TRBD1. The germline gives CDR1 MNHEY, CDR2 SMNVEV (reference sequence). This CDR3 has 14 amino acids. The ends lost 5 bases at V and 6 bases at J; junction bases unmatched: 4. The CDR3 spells CASSTGQGPGELFF. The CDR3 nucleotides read TGTGCCAGCAGTACCGGACAGGGGCCCGGGGAGCTGTTTTTT.

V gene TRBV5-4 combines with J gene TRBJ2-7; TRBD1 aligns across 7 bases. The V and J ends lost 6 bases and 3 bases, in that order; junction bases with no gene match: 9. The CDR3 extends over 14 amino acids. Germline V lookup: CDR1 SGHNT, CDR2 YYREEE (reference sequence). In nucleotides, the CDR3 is TGTGCCAGCATCATCTGGGACAGATACTACGAGCAGTACTTC. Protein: CASIIWDRYYEQYF.

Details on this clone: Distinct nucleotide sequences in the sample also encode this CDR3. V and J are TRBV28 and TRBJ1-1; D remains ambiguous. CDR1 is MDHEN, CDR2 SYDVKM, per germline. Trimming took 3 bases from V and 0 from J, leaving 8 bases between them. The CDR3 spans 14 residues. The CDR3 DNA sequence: TGTGCCAGCAGTTTTCCTCGGATGAACACTGAAGCTTTCTTT. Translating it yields CASSFPRMNTEAFF. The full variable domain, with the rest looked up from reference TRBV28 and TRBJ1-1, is DVKVTQSSRYLVKRTGEKVFLECVQDMDHENMFWYRQDPGLGLRLIYFSYDVKMKEKGDIPEGYSVSREKKERFSLILESASTNQTSMYLCASSFPRMNTEAFFGQGTRLTVV.

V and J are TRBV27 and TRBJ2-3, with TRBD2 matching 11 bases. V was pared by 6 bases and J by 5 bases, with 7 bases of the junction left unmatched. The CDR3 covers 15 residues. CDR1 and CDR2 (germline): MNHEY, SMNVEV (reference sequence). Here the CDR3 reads CASRTLAGVRDTQYF. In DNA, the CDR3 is TGTGCCAGCAGGACACTAGCGGGAGTAAGAGATACGCAGTATTTT.

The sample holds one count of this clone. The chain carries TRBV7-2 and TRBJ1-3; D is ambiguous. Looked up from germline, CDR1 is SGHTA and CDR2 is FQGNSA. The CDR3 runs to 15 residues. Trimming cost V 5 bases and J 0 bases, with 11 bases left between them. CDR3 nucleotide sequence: TGTGCCAGCAGCCCCGGTAGGAGCTCTGGAAACACCATATATTTT. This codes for CASSPGRSSGNTIYF.

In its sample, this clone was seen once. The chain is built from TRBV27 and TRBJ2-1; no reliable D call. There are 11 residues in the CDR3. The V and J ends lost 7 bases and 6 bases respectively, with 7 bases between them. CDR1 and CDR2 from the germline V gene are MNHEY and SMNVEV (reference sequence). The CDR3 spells CASTRSNEQFF. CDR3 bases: TGTGCCAGCACTAGGAGCAATGAGCAGTTCTTC.

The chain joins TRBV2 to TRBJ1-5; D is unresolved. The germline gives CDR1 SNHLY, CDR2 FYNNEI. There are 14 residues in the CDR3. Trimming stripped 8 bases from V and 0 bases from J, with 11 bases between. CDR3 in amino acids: CASSRGYSNQPQHF. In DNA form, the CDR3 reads TGTGCCAGCTCGCGAGGGTATAGCAATCAGCCCCAGCATTTT.

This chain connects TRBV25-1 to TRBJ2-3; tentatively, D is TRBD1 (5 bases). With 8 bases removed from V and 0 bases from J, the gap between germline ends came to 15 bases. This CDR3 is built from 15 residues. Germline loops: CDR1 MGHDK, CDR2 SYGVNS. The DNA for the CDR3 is TGTGCCAGCGAAGCGCAGACAGAAAGCACAGATACGCAGTATTTT. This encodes CASEAQTESTDTQYF.

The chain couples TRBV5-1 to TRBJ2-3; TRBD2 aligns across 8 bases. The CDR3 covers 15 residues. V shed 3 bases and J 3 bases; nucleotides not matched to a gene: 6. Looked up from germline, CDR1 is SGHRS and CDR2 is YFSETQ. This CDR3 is CASSSLAGYTDTQYF. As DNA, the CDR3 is TGCGCCAGCAGCTCATTAGCGGGATATACAGATACGCAGTATTTT.

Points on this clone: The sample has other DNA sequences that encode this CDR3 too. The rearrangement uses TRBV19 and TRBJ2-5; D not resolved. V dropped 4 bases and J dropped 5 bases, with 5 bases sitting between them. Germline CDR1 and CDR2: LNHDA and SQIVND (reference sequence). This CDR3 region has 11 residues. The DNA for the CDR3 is TGTGCCAGTAGTACCCGCGAGACCCAGTACTTC. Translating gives CASSTRETQYF.

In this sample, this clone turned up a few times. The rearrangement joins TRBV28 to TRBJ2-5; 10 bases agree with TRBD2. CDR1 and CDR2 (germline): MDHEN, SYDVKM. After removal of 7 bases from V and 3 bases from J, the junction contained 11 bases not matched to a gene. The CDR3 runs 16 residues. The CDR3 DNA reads TGTGCCAGCAATTCCGGGACTAGCGCGCGAAAAGAGACCCAGTACTTC. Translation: CASNSGTSARKETQYF.

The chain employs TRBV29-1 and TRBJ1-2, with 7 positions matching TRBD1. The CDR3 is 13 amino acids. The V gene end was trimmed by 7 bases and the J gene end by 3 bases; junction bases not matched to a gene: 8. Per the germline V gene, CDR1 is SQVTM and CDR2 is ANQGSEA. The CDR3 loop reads CSAHRGGDYGYTF. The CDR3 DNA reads TGCAGCGCTCACAGGGGAGGCGACTATGGCTACACCTTC.